This T cell receptor beta chain was observed in a study of T cells in women clearing cervical HPV infection. About the study: Cases: HPV16-related CIN3 or worse on histology, 2 invasive cancers.

Study findings and constraints: CIN3+ cases had significantly higher TCR repertoire richness than controls, but evenness did not differ.

Turning to this clone: Its antigen is unknown. The CDR3 end lies 3 residues beyond the end of the read and is filled in from the germline J gene.

Libraries were prepared by immunoSEQ multiplex PCR; TCRdb keeps only in-frame clonotypes and omits some of them. Recorded for this sample: roughly 22,000 clones. V dropped 1 base and J dropped 5 bases, with 8 bases sitting between them. The germline CDR1 and CDR2 sequences are SGHAT and FQNNGV. The CDR3 contains 13 residues. Input material: blood buffy coat. This sequence originates from a woman aged 18 to 75 with a cervical HPV16 infection that either progressed to CIN3+ or cleared (not recorded which). The rearrangement links TRBV11-2 to TRBJ1-2; D uncertain. The CDR3 here is CASSLAAGYGYTF. The DNA read from the CDR3 is TGTGCCAGCAGCTTAGCGGCAGGATATGGC. Full variable domain (missing parts from reference TRBV11-2 and TRBJ1-2): EAGVAQSPRYKIIEKRQSVAFWCNPISGHATLYWYQQILGQGPKLLIQFQNNGVVDDSQLPKDRFSAERLKGVDSTLKIQPAKLEDSAVYLCASSLAAGYGYTFGSGTRLTVV.